Presented here are 17 T cell receptor beta chains from one specimen sequenced in a study of blood T cell repertoires in COVID-19. Assay used: immunoSEQ multiplex PCR; TCRdb lists only in-frame clones, some missing. The repertoire holds fewer than 150,000 clones, with approximately 84% as singletons. The sample comprised peripheral blood. These receptors came from a man between 50 and 59 years old with acute or convalescent COVID-19.

The chain joins TRBV12-3 or TRBV12-4 to TRBJ1-5; possible D gene TRBD1, 5 bases. V was pared by 7 bases and J by 7 bases, with 11 bases between. The CDR3 consists of 12 residues. In DNA form, the CDR3 reads TGTGCCAGCACCATAACAGGCCAGCCCCAGCATTTT. It is translated as CASTITGQPQHF.

This chain uses TRBV28 with TRBJ1-6; 8 positions agree with TRBD1. J gave up 11 bases and V 6 bases, and 9 bases lay outside the gene matches. The CDR3 consists of 14 residues. CDR1 is MDHEN, CDR2 SYDVKM, per germline. The CDR3 DNA sequence: TGTGCCAGCAGCCCAGGACAGGGTCCGGCACCCCTCCACTTT. It codes for CASSPGQGPAPLHF.

This clone was seen a handful of times. The V call is TRBV7-9, the J call TRBJ1-1; D remains unclear. The CDR3 spans 14 residues. The V and J ends lost 5 bases and 8 bases respectively, with 18 bases between them. In germline, CDR1 is SEHNR, CDR2 FQNEAQ (reference sequence). The CDR3 coding sequence is TGTGCCAGCAGCGAGACTAGTGGACGGCCCGAAGCTTTCTTT. Translation gives CASSETSGRPEAFF.

The table lists this clone with a few counts. The rearrangement links TRBV15 to TRBJ1-4, with TRBD1 matching over 9 bases. The V gene end was trimmed by 5 bases and the J gene end by 8 bases; junction bases not matched to a gene: 9. CDR1 LNHNV and CDR2 YYDKDF come from the germline V gene (reference sequence). CDR3 size: 15 residues. The CDR3 DNA sequence: TGTGCCACCAGCCGGGATGGGACAGGGAGGGAAAAACTGTTTTTT. It translates to CATSRDGTGREKLFF.

The chain is built from TRBV9 and TRBJ1-6; TRBD1 is a possible D gene (6 bases). V lost 1 base to trimming and J lost 6 bases, with 11 bases between them. This CDR3 contains 15 residues. Germline values: CDR1 SGDLS, CDR2 YYNGEE. The CDR3 sequence: CASSVSGDTNSPLHF. The CDR3 DNA follows: TGTGCCAGCAGCGTAAGTGGGGACACTAATTCACCCCTCCACTTT. The entire variable domain, with the rest obtained from reference TRBV9 and TRBJ1-6, is as follows: DSGVTQTPKHLITATGQRVTLRCSPRSGDLSVYWYQQSLDQGLQFLIQYYNGEERAKGNILERFSAQQFPDLHSELNLSSLELGDSALYFCASSVSGDTNSPLHFGNGTRLTVT.

The chain carries TRBV19 and TRBJ1-5; 7 bases map to TRBD1. Germline lookup yields CDR1 LNHDA and CDR2 SQIVND (reference sequence). The length of the CDR3 is 17 residues. Trimming at V came to 3 bases and at J to 0 bases, leaving 8 bases not matched to a gene. The CDR3 DNA sequence: TGTGCCAGTAGTATTTTTAACAGGGGTAATAGCAATCAGCCCCAGCATTTT. Its translation is CASSIFNRGNSNQPQHF.

The chain combines TRBV28 with TRBJ1-5; D uncertain. V was trimmed by 2 bases and J by 9 bases, leaving 11 bases between them. Germline V CDR1 and CDR2: MDHEN, SYDVKM. The CDR3 is 13 residues long. The CDR3 here is CASSLEGLRPQHF. Written as DNA, the CDR3 is TGTGCCAGCAGTTTAGAGGGTTTGAGGCCCCAGCATTTT. Complete variable domain (other parts from reference TRBV28 and TRBJ1-5): DVKVTQSSRYLVKRTGEKVFLECVQDMDHENMFWYRQDPGLGLRLIYFSYDVKMKEKGDIPEGYSVSREKKERFSLILESASTNQTSMYLCASSLEGLRPQHFGDGTRLSIL.

In its sample, this clone was seen once. CDR3 sequence reads: CATSSSNRLYQFF. The CDR3 nucleotides read TGTGCCACCAGCAGTTCTAACCGGTTATATCAGTTCTTC. The rearrangement links TRBV15 to TRBJ2-1; D is unclear. Germline V CDR1 and CDR2: LNHNV, YYDKDF (reference sequence). The CDR3 spans 13 residues. The V and J ends lost 3 bases and 13 bases respectively, with 16 bases between them.

V is TRBV15 and J is TRBJ1-3, with D unclear. V was shortened by 3 bases and J by 0 bases, with 15 bases between the two germline ends. The CDR3 is 17 residues long. From germline, CDR1 is LNHNV and CDR2 YYDKDF (reference sequence). The CDR3 loop is CATSREPTAYSGNTIYF. The DNA of the CDR3 is TGTGCCACCAGCAGGGAACCTACAGCCTACTCTGGAAACACCATATATTTT.

The chain couples TRBV27 to TRBJ2-3, with 10 nucleotides matching TRBD1. With 5 bases clipped from V and 4 bases from J, the junction kept 3 bases outside the gene matches. Germline V gives CDR1 MNHEY, CDR2 SMNVEV (reference sequence). The CDR3 is 14 amino acids. CDR3 sequence: CASSLTGGPDTQYF. DNA for the CDR3: TGTGCCAGCAGTCTGACAGGGGGCCCAGATACGCAGTATTTT.

The chain combines TRBV29-1 with TRBJ1-1, with D tentatively TRBD1 (6 bases). The CDR3 totals 12 residues. Germline CDR1 reads SQVTM; CDR2 reads ANQGSEA. V was pared by 7 bases and J by 5 bases, with 14 bases between. This CDR3 is CSAEGGGTEAFF. In nucleotides, the CDR3 is TGCAGCGCCGAAGGGGGTGGGACTGAAGCTTTCTTT. Using reference TRBV29-1 and TRBJ1-1 for the parts outside the CDR3, the full variable domain is SAVISQKPSRDICQRGTSLTIQCQVDSQVTMMFWYRQQPGQSLTLIATANQGSEATYESGFVIDKFPISRPNLTFSTLTVSNMSPEDSSIYLCSAEGGGTEAFFGQGTRLTVV.

The chain is built from TRBV6-5 and TRBJ2-7, with TRBD1 as a possible D gene (5 bases). Germline V gene sequence: CDR1 MNHEY, CDR2 SVGAGI. V lost 6 bases and J lost 0, with 9 bases in between. The length of the CDR3 is 13 residues. The CDR3 protein is CASRAGHSYEQYF. Here the CDR3 DNA reads TGTGCCAGCAGAGCCGGACACTCCTACGAGCAGTACTTC.

V and J are TRBV28 and TRBJ2-2; D perhaps matches TRBD2 (5 bases). Germline loops: CDR1 MDHEN, CDR2 SYDVKM. This CDR3 comprises 16 residues. V was trimmed by 3 bases and J by 6 bases, leaving 17 bases between them. The CDR3 nucleotides are TGTGCCAGCAGTTTTCACCGGGGAGTCCTGCCCGGGGAGCTGTTTTTT. It translates to CASSFHRGVLPGELFF.

This rearrangement joins TRBV5-1 to TRBJ2-3; TRBD1 agrees at 7 bases. The ends lost 2 bases at V and 3 bases at J; junction bases unmatched: 6. The germline V gene has CDR1 SGHRS and CDR2 YFSETQ. CDR3 length: 15 residues. The CDR3 DNA is TGCGCCAGCAGCTTAACAGGGGATAGGACAGATACGCAGTATTTT. Its protein product is CASSLTGDRTDTQYF.

CDR3 sequence (DNA): TGTGCCAGCAGCCTCGGGACATACGAAACAGAGACCCAGTACTTC. Protein: CASSLGTYETETQYF. J is TRBJ2-5 and V is TRBV9; possible D gene TRBD1, 6 bases. This CDR3 contains 15 residues. Germline V lookup: CDR1 SGDLS, CDR2 YYNGEE. The germline V and J ends were trimmed by 4 bases and 4 bases, with 17 bases remaining between them.

About this clone: The sample carries other DNA sequences with the same CDR3. The rearrangement uses TRBV6-5 and TRBJ2-2; 8 nucleotides match TRBD1. CDR3 length: 16 residues. CDR1 MNHEY and CDR2 SVGAGI come from the germline V gene. Trimming cost V 0 bases and J 3 bases; bases outside gene matches: 3. The CDR3 is CASSYSTGEYTGELFF. For the CDR3, the DNA is TGTGCCAGCAGTTACTCGACAGGGGAGTACACCGGGGAGCTGTTTTTT.

This clone was counted a few times. The genes are TRBV4-1 and TRBJ2-6; 7 bases are a match to TRBD2. The germline gives CDR1 MGHRA, CDR2 YSYEKL. There are 18 residues in the CDR3. The ends lost 5 bases at V and 0 bases at J; junction bases unmatched: 10. The CDR3 protein is CASSSTPAGNSGANVLTF. The CDR3 DNA sequence: TGCGCCAGCAGCTCGACCCCAGCGGGGAACTCTGGGGCCAACGTCCTGACTTTC.